The clone carrying this T cell receptor (beta chain) showed up many times. The data stem from a study of sequential checkpoint blockade in melanoma. Here immunoSEQ multiplex PCR was the method, and the copy in TCRdb shows in-frame clones only, minus some. This repertoire shows about 5,000 clones, around 27% found once; its top ten account for approximately 20%. The treatment: randomized to nivolumab then ipilimumab (arm A) or the reverse (arm B). CDR1 MNHGY and CDR2 SAAAGT come from the germline V gene. The CDR3 has 15 residues. J was trimmed by 2 bases and V by 5 bases; bases with no gene match: 6. This receptor was identified in a human donor with melanoma. Sequencing used tumor tissue (inferred from file names), obtained from a patient given nivolumab and ipilimumab in sequence. The V and J genes are TRBV6-8 and TRBJ2-1; 7 nucleotides agree with TRBD1. CDR3 residues: CASSDRQGPYNEQFF. The CDR3 DNA follows: TGTGCCAGCAGTGACCGACAGGGCCCCTACAATGAGCAGTTCTTC.